This is a list of T cell receptor beta chains from one sample in a study of patients and donors after allogeneic stem cell transplantation. TCRdb used MiXCR to reprocess the RT-PCR reads, holding one entry per CDR3 protein. The sample includes roughly 200,000 distinct CDR3 sequences, approximately 41% seen only once; the top ten take less than 40%. The sample taken for sequencing was blood, either unsorted or a sorted T cell fraction (not recorded which). The receptor set was obtained from a human donor who was either an allogeneic HSCT recipient or a stem cell or donor lymphocyte infusion donor (not recorded which). It is not recorded whose cells these are; they may come from a transplant donor. CDR3s include the opening cysteine and the closing phenylalanine or tryptophan. The D gene is left open where the match is weak. The size of a clone is reported for some rows only, either as once, few or many, or as a class for expanded clones.

J	D	V	size	CDR3	DNA
TRBJ1-1	NA	TRBV9	NA	CASSVGTARMNTEAFF	TGTGCCAGCAGCGTAGGTACAGCACGGATGAACACTGAAGCTTTCTTT
TRBJ1-3	NA	TRBV19	NA	CASSTGDRSGNTIYF	TGTGCCAGTAGTACGGGAGACCGGAGTGGAAACACCATATATTTT
TRBJ1-1	NA	TRBV6-2/TRBV6-3	NA	CASSRYHWGSGWTEAFF	TGTGCCAGCAGTCGTTACCATTGGGGCAGTGGGTGGACTGAAGCTTTCTTT
TRBJ2-2	NA	TRBV7-2	NA	CASSWTDNPSGELFF	TGTGCCAGCAGCTGGACAGATAACCCGTCCGGGGAGCTGTTTTTT
TRBJ2-7	NA	TRBV13	NA	CASSSPPAEQYF	TGCGCCAGCAGCTCTCCCCCAGCCGAGCAGTACTTC
TRBJ2-1	TRBD2	TRBV20-1	NA	CSARDRDYRFQGEQFF	TGCAGTGCTAGAGACCGGGACTATCGTTTTCAGGGTGAGCAGTTCTTC
TRBJ1-3	NA	TRBV9	few	CASSVAGGASGNTIYF	TGTGCCAGCAGCGTCGCCGGGGGGGCCTCTGGAAACACCATATATTTT
TRBJ2-1	TRBD2	TRBV5-1	NA	CASSLGGTSANNEQFF	TGCGCCAGCAGCCTTGGGGGGACTAGCGCTAACAATGAGCAGTTCTTC
TRBJ2-7	TRBD2	TRBV3-1	NA	CASSQDGLAGGAYEQYF	TGTGCCAGCAGCCAAGACGGGCTAGCGGGAGGGGCGTACGAGCAGTACTTC
TRBJ2-7	TRBD1	TRBV6-5	NA	CASSRGQGALHALNYEQYF	TGTGCCAGCAGTCGCGGACAGGGGGCCCTCCACGCTTTAAACTACGAGCAGTACTTC
TRBJ2-2	TRBD2	TRBV5-1	few	CASSFPGGPDTGELFF	TGCGCCAGCAGCTTTCCGGGAGGGCCCGACACCGGGGAGCTGTTTTTT
TRBJ2-1	TRBD2	TRBV28	few	CASSPAGLAVYNEQFF	TGTGCCAGCAGTCCCGCGGGACTAGCGGTCTACAATGAGCAGTTCTTC
TRBJ1-5	NA	TRBV28	NA	CASSLFGAFDQPQHF	TGTGCCAGCAGTTTATTTGGGGCCTTCGATCAGCCCCAGCATTTT
TRBJ2-7	NA	TRBV27	NA	CASSPGVAVNYEQYF	TGTGCCAGCAGTCCCGGGGTAGCGGTAAACTACGAGCAGTACTTC
TRBJ2-7	NA	TRBV20-1	NA	CSASIGDEGYEQYF	TGCAGTGCTAGTATAGGGGATGAGGGCTACGAGCAGTACTTC
TRBJ2-7	NA	TRBV6-2/TRBV6-3	few	CASSYSLPSYEQYF	TGTGCCAGCAGTTACTCACTACCTTCCTACGAGCAGTACTTC
TRBJ1-4	NA	TRBV15	NA	CATSAPSSEKLFF	TGTGCCACCAGCGCCCCCAGTTCTGAAAAACTGTTTTTT
TRBJ2-7	NA	TRBV9	NA	CASSEGGMSYEQYF	TGTGCCAGCAGCGAGGGCGGGATGAGCTACGAGCAGTACTTC
TRBJ1-2	NA	TRBV7-2	few	CASSLGPSVNYGYTF	TGTGCCAGCAGCTTAGGGCCCAGCGTTAACTATGGCTACACCTTC
TRBJ2-1	NA	TRBV29-1	NA	CSSPESGDEQFF	TGCAGCTCACCTGAGTCCGGCGATGAGCAGTTCTTC
TRBJ2-7	NA	TRBV12-3/TRBV12-4	NA	CASSFLGPSYEQYF	TGTGCCAGCAGTTTCCTCGGTCCCTCCTACGAGCAGTACTTC
TRBJ2-4	TRBD2	TRBV11-2	NA	CASSLGLAGNIQYF	TGTGCCAGCAGCTTAGGGCTAGCGGGGAACATTCAGTACTTC